The entry below gives a single TCR beta chain sequence along with its context. Its antigen is undetermined. PCR was performed a second time for roughly 6 to 12 cycles using a sample-barcoded 5' primer and a J-beta primer mix. Each cDNA was tagged by a template-switch adaptor containing 12 random nucleotides. TCRdb fed the 5' RACE reads into MiXCR, producing one record per CDR3 protein. The repertoire includes approximately 2,000,000 distinct CDR3 sequences, roughly two fifths of them detected once, and about 21% sits in the top ten. Trimming removed 4 bases from V and 2 bases from J; junction bases left unmatched: 3. This CDR3 spans 14 amino acids. The germline gives CDR1 SEHNR, CDR2 FQNEAQ (reference sequence). This sample was taken from a study of blood T cells in healthy people across ages. Overall study findings and caveats: What prevented conclusive comparison of naive and antigen-experienced cells was that PBMCs were unsorted.

The TCR sequence derives from a human donor in good health. The chain couples TRBV7-9 to TRBJ1-2; 8 nucleotides match TRBD1. The sequencing sample was made of blood. The CDR3 protein is CASSSGQVNYGYTF. Here the CDR3 DNA reads TGTGCCAGCAGCTCGGGACAGGTGAACTATGGCTACACCTTC.